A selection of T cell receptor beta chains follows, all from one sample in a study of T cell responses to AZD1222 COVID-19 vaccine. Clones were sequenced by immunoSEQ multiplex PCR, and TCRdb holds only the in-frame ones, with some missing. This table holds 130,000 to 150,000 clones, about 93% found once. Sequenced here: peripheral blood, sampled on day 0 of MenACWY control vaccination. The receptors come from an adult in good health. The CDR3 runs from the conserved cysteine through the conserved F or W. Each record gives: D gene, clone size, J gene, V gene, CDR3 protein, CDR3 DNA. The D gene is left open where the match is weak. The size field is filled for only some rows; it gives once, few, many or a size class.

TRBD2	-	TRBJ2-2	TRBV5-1	CASRAPGTSGRAVAGELFF	TGCGCCAGCAGGGCCCCCGGGACTAGCGGGAGGGCCGTCGCCGGGGAGCTGTTTTTT
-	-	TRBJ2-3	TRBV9	CASSVATATDTQYF	TGTGCCAGCAGCGTAGCTACAGCCACAGATACGCAGTATTTT
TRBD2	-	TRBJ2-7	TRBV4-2	CASSQGAGGSSISYEQYF	TGTGCCAGCAGCCAGGGAGCGGGGGGGTCCTCCATATCCTACGAGCAGTACTTC
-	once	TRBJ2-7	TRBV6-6	CASSLQPAHLDEQYF	TGTGCCAGCAGTCTCCAACCGGCCCATCTAGACGAGCAGTACTTC
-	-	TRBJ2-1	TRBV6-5	CASRLSLESYNEQFF	TGTGCCAGCAGATTAAGCCTGGAATCCTACAATGAGCAGTTCTTC
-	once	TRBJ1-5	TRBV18	CASAPPGRAESQPQHF	TGTGCCAGCGCGCCCCCCGGCAGGGCGGAGAGTCAGCCCCAGCATTTT
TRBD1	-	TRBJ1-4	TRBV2	CAVTGTGVGTNEKLFF	TGTGCCGTAACCGGGACAGGGGTTGGTACTAATGAAAAACTGTTTTTT
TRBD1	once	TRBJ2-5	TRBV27	CASSPLRTGKGETQYF	TGTGCCAGCAGTCCGTTGCGGACAGGGAAAGGAGAGACCCAGTACTTC
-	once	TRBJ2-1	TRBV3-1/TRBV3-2	CASSPGWGVSEQFF	TGTGCCAGCAGCCCCGGTTGGGGAGTGAGTGAGCAGTTCTTC
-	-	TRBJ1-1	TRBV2	CASSRVVKRNTEAFF	TGTGCCAGCAGCAGGGTGGTAAAGCGGAACACTGAAGCTTTCTTT
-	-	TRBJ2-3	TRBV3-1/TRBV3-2	CASSQEIGATQYF	TGTGCCAGCAGCCAAGAAATCGGGGCTACGCAGTATTTT
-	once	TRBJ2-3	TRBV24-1	CATSDPAVPYTQYF	TGTGCCACCAGTGACCCGGCGGTTCCATATACGCAGTATTTT
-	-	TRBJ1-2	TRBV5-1	CASSRGWNYGYTF	TGCGCCAGCAGCCGAGGATGGAACTATGGCTACACCTTC
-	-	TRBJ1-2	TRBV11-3	CASSQGGDYGYTF	TGTGCCAGCAGCCAAGGAGGGGACTATGGCTACACCTTC